The 22 T cell receptor beta chains below come from one sample, sequenced in a study of T cells after yellow fever vaccination. Each CDR3 protein is one row after TCRdb ran MiXCR on the 5' RACE reads. The sample lists hundreds of thousands of distinct CDR3 sequences; approximately 8% were seen once. The specimen comprised PBMCs, sampled more than 40 days after the first yellow fever vaccination. The receptor set was obtained from a man between 18 and 29 years old who received the YFV17D yellow fever vaccine.

This clonotype showed up just a few times. The chain has TRBV5-1 and TRBJ2-1; 7 nucleotides match TRBD2. The germline V gene encodes CDR1 SGHRS and CDR2 YFSETQ. The length of the CDR3 is 16 residues. J was trimmed by 2 bases and V by 1 base; bases with no gene match: 6. The CDR3 loop is CASSLMASGTYNEQFF. CDR3 nucleotides: TGCGCCAGCAGCTTGATGGCTAGCGGAACCTACAATGAGCAGTTCTTC.

This clonotype occurred a few times. For the CDR3, the DNA is TGTGCCAGCAGCTTAGTCGGTGGGTTCTACGAGCAGTACGTC. It specifies CASSLVGGFYEQYV. V and J are TRBV7-2 and TRBJ2-7; no firm D call. Between the trimmed V and J ends, which lost 1 base and 3 bases, there was a span of 10 bases. The germline gives CDR1 SGHTA, CDR2 FQGNSA. The CDR3 has 14 residues.

This clonotype was seen more than once but under ten times. The chain uses TRBV7-2 and TRBJ2-4; the D is unclear. V dropped 0 bases and J dropped 7 bases, with 7 bases sitting between them. The CDR3 covers 13 residues. CDR1 and CDR2 from the germline V gene are SGHTA and FQGNSA. The CDR3 DNA is TGTGCCAGCAGCTTAGCCCACACTAACATTCAGTACTTC. Translated: CASSLAHTNIQYF.

The chain employs TRBV15 and TRBJ2-3; D possibly corresponds to TRBD1 (6 bases). Germline V CDR1 and CDR2: LNHNV, YYDKDF (reference sequence). The ends were cut back, 1 base at V and 5 bases at J, with 13 bases in the middle. The CDR3 loop spans 15 amino acids. This CDR3 reads CATSRVRQAEDTQYF. CDR3 in DNA: TGTGCCACCAGCAGAGTGCGACAGGCCGAAGATACGCAGTATTTT.

This clonotype came up a few times. The CDR3 nucleotides are TGTGCCAGCAGCTTTGGGGACAGAAGGGGAGAGACCCAGTACTTC. Amino acids: CASSFGDRRGETQYF. V is TRBV7-2 and J is TRBJ2-5, with 7 positions matching TRBD1. The CDR3 contains 15 residues. V shed 3 bases and J 4 bases; nucleotides not matched to a gene: 8. Germline-derived CDR1 and CDR2 are SGHTA and FQGNSA.

This clonotype was found a few times. This chain joins TRBV2 and TRBJ2-3; no firm D call. This CDR3 contains 11 residues. Germline assignment: CDR1 SNHLY and CDR2 FYNNEI. The V end lost 2 bases, the J end lost 10 bases, and 7 bases lay between the germline ends. DNA of the CDR3: TGTGCCAGCAGTGAACGTTGGGCGCAGTATTTT. Its protein product is CASSERWAQYF.

The rearrangement links TRBV19 to TRBJ2-2; possibly TRBD2 for D (5 bases). Looked up from germline, CDR1 is LNHDA and CDR2 is SQIVND (reference sequence). Trimming shortened V by 3 bases and J by 3 bases, and 11 bases separated the two germline ends. This CDR3 is built from 15 residues. CDR3 nucleotides: TGTGCCAGTAGTATGGGGAACGGGGACACCGGGGAGCTGTTTTTT. It encodes CASSMGNGDTGELFF.

This clonotype has just a few counts. One end of the junction does not line up with germline, which may come from a read error. This rearrangement joins TRBV2 to TRBJ2-7; D possibly corresponds to TRBD1 (8 bases). The CDR3 runs 14 residues. CDR1 is SNHLY, CDR2 FYNNEI, per germline. The CDR3 here is CASGEDRDYDEQYF. DNA for the CDR3: TGTGCCAGCGGTGAGGACAGGGACTACGACGAGCAGTACTTC.

The chain carries TRBV4-2 and TRBJ1-5; D might be TRBD1 (5 bases). This CDR3 is 16 amino acids long. From germline, CDR1 is LGHNA and CDR2 YNFKEQ. The V gene lost 1 base and the J gene lost 2 bases, with 12 bases spanning the gap. In nucleotides, the CDR3 is TGTGCCAGCAGCCAAGCCCGGGACGGACGCAATCAGCCCCAGCATTTT. Residues: CASSQARDGRNQPQHF.

This chain connects TRBV19 to TRBJ1-1; D is unclear. CDR3 length: 16 residues. Trimming removed 3 bases from V and 1 base from J, with 15 bases in between. Germline V gives CDR1 LNHDA, CDR2 SQIVND (reference sequence). CDR3 amino acids: CASSIGMRQTNTEAFF. The CDR3 DNA is TGTGCCAGTAGTATCGGAATGCGGCAGACGAACACTGAAGCTTTCTTT.

There are many counts of this clonotype. The chain joins TRBV20-1 to TRBJ2-7; 7 bases fit TRBD1. CDR3 size: 13 residues. V shed 2 bases, J shed 5 bases, and the junction held 6 bases outside the gene matches. Germline CDR1 and CDR2: DFQATT and SNEGSKA (reference sequence). In DNA, the CDR3 is TGCAGTGCTAGACAAGGGACAGCGCACGAGCAGTACGTC. It specifies CSARQGTAHEQYV.

The chain joins TRBV20-1 to TRBJ2-3; the match to TRBD2 covers 10 bases. CDR3 length equals 15 residues. Looked up from germline, CDR1 is DFQATT and CDR2 is SNEGSKA (reference sequence). The V segment lost 2 bases and the J segment 3 bases; nucleotides outside the gene matches: 5. The CDR3 loop is CSARNPLAGTDTQYF. In nucleotides, the CDR3 is TGCAGTGCTAGAAACCCACTAGCGGGGACAGATACGCAGTATTTT.

This clonotype was detected a few times. V is TRBV9 and J is TRBJ1-5, with 7 bases that match TRBD1. Per the germline V gene, CDR1 is SGDLS and CDR2 is YYNGEE. This CDR3 region has 13 residues. V was clipped by 3 bases and J by 7 bases; unmatched bases: 4. In DNA, the CDR3 is TGTGCCAGCAGCGCACAGGGGAGGCAGCCCCAGCATTTT. It specifies CASSAQGRQPQHF.

This clonotype was recorded once. A read error may account for a junction end that differs from germline. The V and J genes are TRBV20-1 and TRBJ2-3; D is ambiguous. The CDR3 runs to 14 residues. Germline loops: CDR1 DFQATT, CDR2 SNEGSKA (reference sequence). CDR3 bases: TGCTGTGCTAGAAGGTACTATCGTGAAGATACGCAGTATTTT. Its translation: CCARRYYREDTQYF.

The J gene is TRBJ2-5, the V gene TRBV6-2 or TRBV6-3; D gene uncertain. The CDR3 spans 13 residues. Germline V gene lookup returns CDR1 MNHEY and CDR2 SVGEGT. V lost 6 bases to trimming and J lost 0 bases, with 8 bases between them. The CDR3 DNA is TGTGCCAGCAGAACCAGGTACCAAGAGACCCAGTACTTC. Residues: CASRTRYQETQYF.

The CDR3 bases are TGCAGTGCTAGAGTGCGTGGCGGGGAGCTGTTTTTT. Protein product: CSARVRGGELFF. This chain connects TRBV20-1 to TRBJ2-2; no reliable D call. The CDR3 has 12 residues. Germline V CDR1 and CDR2: DFQATT, SNEGSKA (reference sequence). V dropped 1 base and J dropped 7 bases, with 7 bases sitting between them.

The V gene is TRBV3-1, the J gene TRBJ2-3; D not certain. The CDR3 loop spans 12 amino acids. CDR1 and CDR2 from the germline V gene are LGHDT and YNNKEL (reference sequence). Trimming removed 0 bases at V and 10 bases at J, with 8 bases between. In DNA form, the CDR3 reads TGTGCCAGCAGCCAAGAGGGCAGAGCGCAGTATTTT. It encodes CASSQEGRAQYF.

This clonotype came up a few times. The V gene is TRBV7-9, the J gene TRBJ1-1; D unclear. Germline CDR1 reads SEHNR; CDR2 reads FQNEAQ (reference sequence). V was clipped by 3 bases and J by 4 bases, with 6 bases between them. CDR3 length: 12 amino acids. CDR3 sequence: CASSLFLTEAFF. CDR3 bases: TGTGCCAGCAGCTTGTTCCTCACTGAAGCTTTCTTT.

This clonotype was detected a few times. The V gene is TRBV5-1, the J gene TRBJ1-3; TRBD1 is a possible D gene (6 bases). The V gene's germline CDR1 is SGHRS and CDR2 YFSETQ. This CDR3 region has 13 residues. V shed 2 bases and J shed 4 bases, with 7 bases lying between them. This chain's CDR3 is CASSFQGGNTIYF. In DNA form, the CDR3 reads TGCGCCAGCAGCTTCCAGGGGGGAAACACCATATATTTT. Drawing the rest from reference TRBV5-1 and TRBJ1-3, the complete variable domain is KAGVTQTPRYLIKTRGQQVTLSCSPISGHRSVSWYQQTPGQGLQFLFEYFSETQRNKGNFPGRFSGRQFSNSRSEMNVSTLELGDSALYLCASSFQGGNTIYFGEGSWLTVV.

The V call is TRBV20-1, the J call TRBJ2-1; possible D gene TRBD2, 6 bases. V lost 6 bases and J 6 bases, leaving 15 bases between the germline ends. This CDR3 is 13 amino acids long. Germline CDR1 and CDR2: DFQATT and SNEGSKA (reference sequence). The CDR3 sequence is CSADKRVPNEQFF. CDR3 bases: TGCAGTGCAGATAAGCGGGTTCCCAATGAGCAGTTCTTC.

This clonotype occurred a few times. This chain connects TRBV15 to TRBJ2-3; D may be TRBD1 (6 bases). CDR1 is LNHNV, CDR2 YYDKDF, per germline (reference sequence). Trimming removed 5 bases from V and 2 bases from J, with 14 bases in between. The CDR3 spans 15 residues. The CDR3 DNA is TGTGCCACCAGCGGCGGACAGAAAATCACAGATACGCAGTATTTT. This translates into CATSGGQKITDTQYF.

This clonotype has a handful of counts. V gene TRBV18 combines with J gene TRBJ1-6; D uncertain. CDR3 size: 14 residues. V lost 3 bases, J lost 7 bases, and 10 bases lay in between. CDR1 is KGHSH and CDR2 is LQKENI in the germline V gene. As DNA, the CDR3 is TGTGCCAGCTCACCTAAACACCAAAATTCACCCCTCCACTTT. Translated: CASSPKHQNSPLHF.